This entry concerns a single T cell receptor beta chain. Its antigen is as yet unknown. The CDR3 has 17 residues. The V gene lost 7 bases and the J gene lost 0 bases, with 16 bases spanning the gap. From germline, CDR1 is LNHDA and CDR2 SQIVND (reference sequence). Each sorted subset replicate got 200 ng genomic DNA, roughly 30,000 genomes. Assay used: immunoSEQ multiplex PCR; TCRdb lists only in-frame clones, some missing. The sample has around 1,100,000 clones, roughly 80% seen once. This entry is derived from a study of shared clonotypes between healthy human individuals. Study-wide points: Blood alone was sampled, and tissue repertoires likely differ.

Sequences were obtained from memory CD4+ T cells from PBMCs. This sample's subset: CD45RA-negative fraction. The chain joins TRBV19 to TRBJ2-6, with D possibly called TRBD1 or TRBD2 (6 bases each). The receptor comes from a man between 18 and 29 years old in good health. Some clones in this sample may be carry-over from other donors' samples. Here the CDR3 DNA reads TGTGCCAGTATCCGGGGGCCCCCCGGCTCTGGGGCCAACGTCCTGACTTTC. Protein: CASIRGPPGSGANVLTF.